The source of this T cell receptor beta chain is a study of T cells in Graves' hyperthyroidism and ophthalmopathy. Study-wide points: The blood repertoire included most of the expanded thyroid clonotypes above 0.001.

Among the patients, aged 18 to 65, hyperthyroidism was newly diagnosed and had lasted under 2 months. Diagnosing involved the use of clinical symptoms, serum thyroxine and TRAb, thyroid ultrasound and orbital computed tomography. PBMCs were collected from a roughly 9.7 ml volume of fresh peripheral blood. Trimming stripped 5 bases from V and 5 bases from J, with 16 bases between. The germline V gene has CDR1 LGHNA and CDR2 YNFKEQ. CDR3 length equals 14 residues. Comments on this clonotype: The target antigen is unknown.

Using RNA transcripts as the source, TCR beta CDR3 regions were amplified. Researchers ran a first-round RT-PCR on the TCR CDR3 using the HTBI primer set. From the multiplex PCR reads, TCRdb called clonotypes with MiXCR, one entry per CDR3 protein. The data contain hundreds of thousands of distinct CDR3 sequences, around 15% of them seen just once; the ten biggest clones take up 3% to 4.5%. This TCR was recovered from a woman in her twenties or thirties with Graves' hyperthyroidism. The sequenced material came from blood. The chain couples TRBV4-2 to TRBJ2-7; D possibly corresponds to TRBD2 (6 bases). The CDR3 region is CASSEIAGYDEQYF. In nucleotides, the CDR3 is TGTGCCAGCAGCGAAATTGCGGGGTACGACGAGCAGTACTTC.